This is a list of T cell receptor beta chains from one sample in a study of blood T cell repertoires in COVID-19. Clones were read by immunoSEQ multiplex PCR, and TCRdb kept only the in-frame ones, dropping some. Of nearly 300,000 clones listed, about 90% are singletons. Sample: PBMCs or T cells enriched from blood (not recorded which). These receptor sequences come from a woman aged 45-60 years who had been exposed to COVID-19. CDR3s include the opening cysteine and the closing phenylalanine or tryptophan. A D gene is named only where the DNA matches it firmly. Clone size is not always given. Where it is, it says once, few, many or a class for expanded clones.

abundance: NA; j_gene: TRBJ2-1; d_gene: NA; v_gene: TRBV4-1; CDR3aa: CASSQGTSLPYNEQFF; CDR3nt: TGCGCCAGCAGCCAGGGAACTAGTCTCCCCTACAATGAGCAGTTCTTC
abundance: NA; j_gene: TRBJ2-3; d_gene: NA; v_gene: TRBV12-3/TRBV12-4; CDR3aa: CASSFFADTQYF; CDR3nt: TGTGCCAGCAGTTTTTTCGCAGATACGCAGTATTTT
abundance: NA; j_gene: TRBJ2-1; d_gene: TRBD2; v_gene: TRBV6-4; CDR3aa: CASSDPPLSSGGLNEQFF; CDR3nt: TGTGCCAGCAGTGACCCCCCCCTCTCCAGCGGGGGTTTGAATGAGCAGTTCTTC
abundance: NA; j_gene: TRBJ1-4; d_gene: NA; v_gene: TRBV28; CDR3aa: CASGKDNLREKLFF; CDR3nt: TGTGCCAGCGGAAAGGACAACTTGAGAGAAAAACTGTTTTTT
abundance: NA; j_gene: TRBJ2-4; d_gene: NA; v_gene: TRBV6-1; CDR3aa: CASSEHWTEKNIQYF; CDR3nt: TGTGCCAGCAGTGAGCACTGGACAGAAAAAAACATTCAGTACTTC
abundance: NA; j_gene: TRBJ2-1; d_gene: NA; v_gene: TRBV27; CDR3aa: CASRQDYNEQFF; CDR3nt: TGTGCCAGCAGACAGGACTACAATGAGCAGTTCTTC
abundance: NA; j_gene: TRBJ2-7; d_gene: NA; v_gene: TRBV5-1; CDR3aa: CASSFVWEAPTYEQYF; CDR3nt: TGCGCCAGCAGCTTTGTATGGGAGGCACCTACCTACGAGCAGTACTTC
abundance: NA; j_gene: TRBJ1-3; d_gene: NA; v_gene: TRBV19; CDR3aa: CASSGLHREFGNTIYF; CDR3nt: TGTGCCAGTAGTGGTCTTCACAGGGAATTCGGAAACACCATATATTTT
abundance: NA; j_gene: TRBJ2-1; d_gene: NA; v_gene: TRBV9; CDR3aa: CASSVAPGNEQFF; CDR3nt: TGTGCCAGCAGCGTAGCTCCGGGGAATGAGCAGTTCTTC
abundance: NA; j_gene: TRBJ1-2; d_gene: NA; v_gene: TRBV7-8; CDR3aa: CASRPLRTGDGYTF; CDR3nt: TGTGCCAGCAGACCCCTGAGGACTGGCGATGGCTACACCTTC
abundance: few; j_gene: TRBJ1-2; d_gene: NA; v_gene: TRBV21-1; CDR3aa: CASSSRWGGNQTYGYTF; CDR3nt: TGTGCCAGCAGCAGTCGGTGGGGAGGGAATCAAACTTATGGCTACACCTTC
abundance: NA; j_gene: TRBJ1-2; d_gene: NA; v_gene: TRBV2; CDR3aa: CASTANYGYTF; CDR3nt: TGTGCCAGCACAGCTAACTATGGCTACACCTTC
abundance: once; j_gene: TRBJ1-1; d_gene: NA; v_gene: TRBV3-1/TRBV3-2; CDR3aa: CASSQQEGYTEAFF; CDR3nt: TGTGCCAGCAGCCAACAGGAGGGGTACACTGAAGCTTTCTTT
abundance: NA; j_gene: TRBJ2-7; d_gene: NA; v_gene: TRBV6-6; CDR3aa: CATNRDSSYEQYF; CDR3nt: TGTGCCACTAACAGGGATTCCTCCTACGAGCAGTACTTC
abundance: NA; j_gene: TRBJ2-2; d_gene: TRBD1; v_gene: TRBV5-1; CDR3aa: CASRYPGTGFTGELFF; CDR3nt: TGCGCCAGCAGGTACCCCGGGACAGGATTCACCGGGGAGCTGTTTTTT
abundance: NA; j_gene: TRBJ2-5; d_gene: TRBD1; v_gene: TRBV5-4; CDR3aa: CASSGRTGSGETQYF; CDR3nt: TGTGCCAGCAGCGGCCGGACAGGTAGTGGAGAGACCCAGTACTTC
abundance: NA; j_gene: TRBJ2-7; d_gene: TRBD2; v_gene: TRBV4-2; CDR3aa: CASSQVRSGGPGAYEQYF; CDR3nt: TGTGCCAGCAGCCAAGTCCGTAGCGGGGGGCCGGGAGCCTACGAGCAGTACTTC
abundance: NA; j_gene: TRBJ1-3; d_gene: TRBD1; v_gene: TRBV6-2/TRBV6-3; CDR3aa: CASRLGQGTGNTIYF; CDR3nt: TGTGCCAGCCGCCTCGGACAGGGCACTGGAAACACCATATATTTT
abundance: NA; j_gene: TRBJ1-2; d_gene: NA; v_gene: TRBV7-2; CDR3aa: CASSLSGKNYGYTF; CDR3nt: TGTGCCAGCAGCTTATCTGGCAAGAACTATGGCTACACCTTC
abundance: NA; j_gene: TRBJ2-2; d_gene: NA; v_gene: TRBV6-2/TRBV6-3; CDR3aa: CASSKSPVPTGELFF; CDR3nt: TGTGCCAGCAGTAAAAGCCCGGTCCCCACCGGGGAGCTGTTTTTT
abundance: once; j_gene: TRBJ1-1; d_gene: NA; v_gene: TRBV27; CDR3aa: CASRAKTGMNTEAFF; CDR3nt: TGTGCCAGCCGCGCCAAGACGGGGATGAACACTGAAGCTTTCTTT
abundance: NA; j_gene: TRBJ2-3; d_gene: NA; v_gene: TRBV15; CDR3aa: CATSQQGSITDTQYF; CDR3nt: TGTGCCACCAGCCAACAGGGCAGTATTACAGATACGCAGTATTTT
abundance: NA; j_gene: TRBJ1-1; d_gene: TRBD1; v_gene: TRBV25-1; CDR3aa: CASSSPQGANEAFF; CDR3nt: TGTGCCAGCAGCTCCCCACAGGGGGCGAATGAAGCTTTCTTT
abundance: NA; j_gene: TRBJ2-3; d_gene: TRBD2; v_gene: TRBV27; CDR3aa: CASSLSTRGGLDTQYF; CDR3nt: TGTGCCAGCAGTTTATCTACGCGGGGGGGCCTGGATACGCAGTATTTT
abundance: NA; j_gene: TRBJ2-7; d_gene: TRBD1; v_gene: TRBV6-5; CDR3aa: CATRQGQVHEQYF; CDR3nt: TGTGCCACGCGCCAGGGACAGGTCCACGAGCAGTACTTC
abundance: once; j_gene: TRBJ1-4; d_gene: NA; v_gene: TRBV7-9; CDR3aa: CASSLGGTEKLFF; CDR3nt: TGTGCCAGCAGCTTAGGCGGGACGGAGAAACTGTTTTTT
abundance: once; j_gene: TRBJ1-1; d_gene: NA; v_gene: TRBV5-6; CDR3aa: CASSLAGVTEAFF; CDR3nt: TGTGCCAGCAGCTTGGCGGGGGTAACTGAAGCTTTCTTT
abundance: NA; j_gene: TRBJ2-5; d_gene: NA; v_gene: TRBV5-1; CDR3aa: CASSSRTAQETQYF; CDR3nt: TGCGCCAGCAGCTCTAGGACAGCACAAGAGACCCAGTACTTC
abundance: NA; j_gene: TRBJ2-7; d_gene: NA; v_gene: TRBV29-1; CDR3aa: CSVGVDYEQYF; CDR3nt: TGCAGCGTTGGAGTCGATTACGAGCAGTACTTC
abundance: NA; j_gene: TRBJ2-3; d_gene: TRBD1; v_gene: TRBV2; CDR3aa: CASRSGTVDGTQYF; CDR3nt: TGTGCCAGCAGATCCGGGACAGTAGATGGAACGCAGTATTTT
abundance: NA; j_gene: TRBJ2-1; d_gene: NA; v_gene: TRBV13; CDR3aa: CASSLARSGGNEQFF; CDR3nt: TGTGCCAGCAGCTTAGCCAGGTCAGGTGGCAATGAGCAGTTCTTC
abundance: NA; j_gene: TRBJ1-5; d_gene: NA; v_gene: TRBV4-1; CDR3aa: CASSQDGRGNQPQHF; CDR3nt: TGCGCCAGCAGCCAAGATGGCCGGGGAAATCAGCCCCAGCATTTT
abundance: NA; j_gene: TRBJ1-2; d_gene: NA; v_gene: TRBV21-1; CDR3aa: CASSKEGRGTQGYTF; CDR3nt: TGTGCCAGCAGCAAAGAGGGCAGGGGCACTCAGGGCTACACCTTC
abundance: few; j_gene: TRBJ2-5; d_gene: TRBD1; v_gene: TRBV6-5; CDR3aa: CASSQAGTAQETQYF; CDR3nt: TGTGCCAGCAGTCAGGCAGGGACAGCGCAAGAGACCCAGTACTTC
abundance: NA; j_gene: TRBJ2-1; d_gene: TRBD2; v_gene: TRBV9; CDR3aa: CASSIRLAGSYNEQFF; CDR3nt: TGTGCCAGCAGCATTCGACTAGCGGGGAGCTACAATGAGCAGTTCTTC
abundance: once; j_gene: TRBJ2-5; d_gene: NA; v_gene: TRBV4-1; CDR3aa: CASSQDRGLQETQYF; CDR3nt: TGCGCCAGCAGCCAAGATCGCGGGTTACAAGAGACCCAGTACTTC